This entry features one T cell receptor beta chain sequence. The antigen is undetermined. This CDR3 is 14 amino acids long. Deletions cut 5 bases from V and 3 bases from J, with 14 bases between. Germline-derived CDR1 and CDR2 are LNHDA and SQIVND (reference sequence). This sample was included in a study of T cell repertoires in cytomegalovirus infection. Background on the study: Public TCR beta signature analysis indicated the presence of both CMV infection and matching HLA type.

TCRdb fed the reads into MiXCR, producing one record per CDR3 protein. The sample yields around 770,000 distinct CDR3 sequences, 25% to 35% seen once. Overall study findings and caveats: CMV-specific HLA-C-restricted TCR beta clonotypes dominated the ex vivo response. CMV carriers with the relevant HLA were identified by cumulative public TCR beta family frequency.

The receptor was derived from a human donor in good health (CMV status not recorded). Some clones in this sample may be carry-over from other donors' samples. V gene TRBV19 combines with J gene TRBJ2-7; D is uncertain. Material: cultured CD8+ T cells from PBMCs, obtained from culture after CMV antigen stimulation. DNA of the CDR3: TGTGCCAGTAGTCCCTCGTCGGTGGGCTACGAGCAGTACTTC. Protein product: CASSPSSVGYEQYF.